In its sample, the clone carrying this T cell receptor beta chain was seen a few times. These data originate in a study of T cells in Graves' hyperthyroidism and ophthalmopathy. V was trimmed by 4 bases and J by 1 base, leaving 11 bases between them. The CDR3 totals 14 residues. CDR1 SEHNR and CDR2 FQNEAQ come from the germline V gene (reference sequence). From RNA transcripts, TCR beta CDR3 regions were amplified. Initially, a first-round RT-PCR of the TCR CDR3 employed the HTBI primer set. TCRdb used MiXCR to reprocess the multiplex PCR reads, holding one entry per CDR3 protein. Of about 840,000 distinct CDR3 sequences listed, over 35% are singletons. Graves' hyperthyroidism was deemed stable given no ophthalmopathy progression within 18 months.

This TCR came from a man between 18 and 35 years old with Graves' hyperthyroidism. The sequenced sample consisted of blood. The chain employs TRBV7-9 and TRBJ2-7, with D perhaps matching TRBD1 (5 bases). This CDR3 is CASSSYRSSYEQYF. The CDR3 nucleotides read TGTGCCAGCAGCTCCTACAGGTCTTCCTACGAGCAGTACTTC.